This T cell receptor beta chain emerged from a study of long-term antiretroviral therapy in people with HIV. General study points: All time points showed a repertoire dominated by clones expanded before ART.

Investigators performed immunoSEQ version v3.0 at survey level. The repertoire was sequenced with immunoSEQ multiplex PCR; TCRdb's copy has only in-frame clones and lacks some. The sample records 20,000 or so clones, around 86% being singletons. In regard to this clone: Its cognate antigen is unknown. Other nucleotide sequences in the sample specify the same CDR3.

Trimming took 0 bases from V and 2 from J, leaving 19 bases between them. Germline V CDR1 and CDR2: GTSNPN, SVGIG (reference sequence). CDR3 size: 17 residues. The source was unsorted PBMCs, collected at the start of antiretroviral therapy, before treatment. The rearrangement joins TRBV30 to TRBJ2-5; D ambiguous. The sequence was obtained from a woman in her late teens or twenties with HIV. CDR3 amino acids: CAWSVWSPASEQETQYF. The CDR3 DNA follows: TGTGCCTGGAGTGTATGGTCTCCCGCCAGCGAACAAGAGACCCAGTACTTC.